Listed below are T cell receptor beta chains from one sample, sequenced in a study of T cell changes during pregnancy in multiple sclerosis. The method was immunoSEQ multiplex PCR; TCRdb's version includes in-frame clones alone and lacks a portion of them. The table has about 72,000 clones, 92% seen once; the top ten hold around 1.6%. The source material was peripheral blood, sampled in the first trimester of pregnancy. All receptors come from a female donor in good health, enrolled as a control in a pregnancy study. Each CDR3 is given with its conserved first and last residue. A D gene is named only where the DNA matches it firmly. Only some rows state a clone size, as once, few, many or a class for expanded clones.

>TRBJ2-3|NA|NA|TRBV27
CASSFGGMGTDTQYF
TGTGCCAGCAGTTTCGGCGGGATGGGGACAGATACGCAGTATTTT
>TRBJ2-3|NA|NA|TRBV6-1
CASSRGTFTDTQYF
TGTGCCAGCAGCCGAGGGACTTTCACAGATACGCAGTATTTT
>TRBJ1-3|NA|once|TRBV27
CASSFREKKAGNTIYF
TGTGCCAGCAGTTTCAGGGAAAAAAAGGCTGGAAACACCATATATTTT
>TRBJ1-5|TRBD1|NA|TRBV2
CASSTGQASNQPQHF
TGTGCCAGCAGTACGGGACAGGCTAGCAATCAGCCCCAGCATTTT
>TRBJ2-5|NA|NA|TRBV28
CASSPGGRRETQYF
TGTGCCAGCAGCCCCGGTGGCAGGCGAGAGACCCAGTACTTC
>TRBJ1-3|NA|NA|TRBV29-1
CSVGEDSAGNTIYF
TGCAGCGTTGGTGAGGATTCGGCTGGAAACACCATATATTTT
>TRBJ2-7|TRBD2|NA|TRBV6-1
CASSEMGGAYEQYF
TGTGCCAGCAGTGAAATGGGGGGGGCCTACGAGCAGTACTTC
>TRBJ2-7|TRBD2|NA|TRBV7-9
CASSLGLFYEQYF
TGTGCCAGCAGCTTGGGACTATTCTACGAGCAGTACTTC
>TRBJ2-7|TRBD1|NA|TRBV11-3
CASSLNSGGSYEQYF
TGTGCCAGCAGCTTAAATTCAGGGGGCTCCTACGAGCAGTACTTC
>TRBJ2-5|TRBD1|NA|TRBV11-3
CASSLGDITGAGETQYF
TGTGCCAGCAGCTTAGGGGATATTACAGGGGCCGGGGAGACCCAGTACTTC
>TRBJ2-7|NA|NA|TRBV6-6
CASSYLDSSYEQYF
TGTGCCAGCAGTTACTTGGACAGTTCCTACGAGCAGTACTTC
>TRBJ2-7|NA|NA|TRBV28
CASRTTGEGYEQYF
TGTGCCAGCAGAACGACAGGGGAGGGCTACGAGCAGTACTTC
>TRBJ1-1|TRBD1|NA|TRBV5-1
CASSWTGDMNTEAFF
TGCGCCAGCAGCTGGACAGGGGATATGAACACTGAAGCTTTCTTT
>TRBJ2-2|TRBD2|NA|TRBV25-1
CASKPWGSGSAGELFF
TGTGCCAGCAAACCTTGGGGGAGCGGGAGTGCCGGGGAGCTGTTTTTT
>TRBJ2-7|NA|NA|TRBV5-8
CASSLEPGRGYEQYF
TGTGCCAGCAGCTTGGAACCGGGACGGGGGTACGAGCAGTACTTC
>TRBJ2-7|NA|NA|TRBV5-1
CASSLAAGFEQYF
TGCGCCAGCAGCTTGGCCGCAGGGTTCGAGCAGTACTTC
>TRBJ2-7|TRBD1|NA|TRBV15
CATSRAKWAGGTYEQYF
TGTGCCACCAGCAGAGCTAAGTGGGCAGGGGGCACCTACGAGCAGTACTTC
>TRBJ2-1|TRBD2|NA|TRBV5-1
CASRAPGLVGNEQFF
TGCGCCAGCAGGGCTCCGGGACTAGTTGGGAATGAGCAGTTCTTC
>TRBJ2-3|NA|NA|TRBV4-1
CASSPPGVDTQYF
TGCGCCAGCAGCCCACCAGGGGTAGATACGCAGTATTTT